This TCR beta chain was recorded in a study of blood T cell repertoires in COVID-19. Study-level information: Acute-phase and convalescent COVID-19 samples originated in the United States, Italy and Spain.

All enrollees were about 18 to 100 years old and from about 25 US areas. Data came from immunoSEQ multiplex PCR; TCRdb stores just in-frame clones and leaves some out. The sample carries fewer than 250,000 clones, about 77% recorded once. This receptor was obtained from a woman aged 50 to 60 with acute COVID-19. Sequencing input: PBMCs or T cells enriched from blood (not recorded which).

The CDR3: CASSVEGQNEKLFF. CDR3 in DNA: TGTGCCAGCAGCGTAGAGGGGCAGAATGAAAAACTGTTTTTT. The rearrangement links TRBV9 to TRBJ1-4; the D gene is possibly TRBD1 (5 bases). V lost 0 bases, J lost 5 bases, and 8 bases lay in between. Germline V gene lookup returns CDR1 SGDLS and CDR2 YYNGEE. The CDR3 sequence is 14 residues long. Full variable domain (missing parts from reference TRBV9 and TRBJ1-4): DSGVTQTPKHLITATGQRVTLRCSPRSGDLSVYWYQQSLDQGLQFLIQYYNGEERAKGNILERFSAQQFPDLHSELNLSSLELGDSALYFCASSVEGQNEKLFFGSGTQLSVL.